This section outlines one T cell receptor beta chain sequence together with its context. The sample is drawn from a study of blood T cell repertoires in COVID-19. Study in general: The United States, Italy and Spain were the sources of the acute and convalescent COVID-19 samples. In each case, the material was cDNA or gDNA derived from T cells, B-cell-depleted T cells, or PBMCs.

V gave up 3 bases and J gave up 7 bases; unmatched junction bases: 8. Germline CDR1 and CDR2: LNHDA and SQIVND (reference sequence). The CDR3 loop spans 15 amino acids. Study processing details: Estimation of nucleated cell counts relied on the amplification of reference gene primers. Sequencing used immunoSEQ multiplex PCR; TCRdb keeps in-frame clones, though not all of them. D and trimming were read from the DNA, whereas the V and J calls and clone size are those reported in that table. The sample lists around 190,000 clones; more than 65% were seen once. This receptor was identified in a human donor in a cohort sampled during active COVID-19. The sequenced sample was peripheral blood. This rearrangement joins TRBV19 to TRBJ2-1; 8 bases align to TRBD1. This CDR3 reads CASSIGQGRRNEQFF. For the CDR3, the DNA is TGTGCCAGTAGTATCGGACAGGGAAGGAGGAATGAGCAGTTCTTC.